The TCR beta chain under discussion was sequenced for a study of T cells in Graves' hyperthyroidism and ophthalmopathy. Study results and caveats: In blood, most of the thyroid clonotypes expanded above 0.001 were also present.

This clonotype appeared many times. Its cognate antigen is unknown. This CDR3 has 13 amino acids. Trimming cost V 3 bases and J 2 bases, with 7 bases left between them. Germline V CDR1 and CDR2: SGHRS, YFSETQ. Uncontrolled infections, other autoimmune diseases, pregnancy or lactation led to exclusion of patients. Amplification of TCR beta CDR3 regions used RNA as the template. Primed by the HTBI set, a first-round RT-PCR was run on the TCR CDR3. Each CDR3 protein gets one entry after TCRdb re-called the multiplex PCR reads with MiXCR. The table lists 550,000 to 650,000 distinct CDR3 sequences, approximately 15% of them singletons.

The V and J genes are TRBV5-1 and TRBJ2-3; D may be TRBD1 (6 bases). Sequenced sample: blood. The TCR comes from a woman aged 25 to 39 with Graves' hyperthyroidism that later progressed to Graves' ophthalmopathy. CDR3 nucleotides: TGCGCCAGCAGCTCAGGGGACACAGATACGCAGTATTTT. Translation gives CASSSGDTDTQYF.